The T cell receptor beta chain described here comes from a study of T cell responses to AZD1222 COVID-19 vaccine. In germline, CDR1 is SGHTA, CDR2 FQGNSA. The CDR3 has 14 residues. The V end was cut by 2 bases, the J end by 2 bases, with 10 bases between. The method was immunoSEQ multiplex PCR; TCRdb's version includes in-frame clones alone and lacks a portion of them. Of 180,000 or so clones listed, more than 70% are singletons. Second-dose groups at about 4 or about 12 weeks were pooled. The TCR originated in an adult who received the AZD1222 COVID-19 vaccine. The material was peripheral blood, obtained 28 days after the second AZD1222 dose. The rearrangement links TRBV7-2 to TRBJ2-7; D is undetermined. CDR3 DNA: TGTGCCAGCAGCTTATCAGACGGCGCCTACGAGCAGTACTTC. Translation: CASSLSDGAYEQYF.